Each of the 32 T cell receptor beta chains below was sequenced from the same sample in a study of early stage breast cancer tumors. TCRdb's table, derived via immunoSEQ multiplex PCR, lists solely in-frame clones and lacks some. This sample has some 75,000 clones, with 65% to 80% found just once. Sequencing used blood. These receptors all come from a person in their sixties with breast cancer.

The rearrangement links TRBV6-6 to TRBJ2-7, with 7 bases matching TRBD2. Germline V lookup: CDR1 MNHNY, CDR2 SVGAGI (reference sequence). This CDR3 is 12 amino acids long. V lost 6 bases to trimming and J lost 4 bases; unmatched junction nucleotides: 3. The CDR3 is CASRWGGYEQYF. CDR3 coding DNA: TGTGCCAGCAGGTGGGGGGGGTACGAGCAGTACTTC.

This clone showed up just a few times. The chain recombines TRBV5-6 with TRBJ1-1; no definite D call. This CDR3 region has 12 residues. Germline-derived CDR1 and CDR2 are SGHDT and YYEEEE. V lost 2 bases to trimming and J lost 4 bases, with 6 bases between them. CDR3 loop: CASSFGGTEAFF. The CDR3 DNA reads TGTGCCAGCAGCTTCGGAGGCACTGAAGCTTTCTTT. The entire variable domain, with the rest obtained from reference TRBV5-6 and TRBJ1-1, is as follows: DAGVTQSPTHLIKTRGQQVTLRCSPKSGHDTVSWYQQALGQGPQFIFQYYEEEERQRGNFPDRFSGHQFPNYSSELNVNALLLGDSALYLCASSFGGTEAFFGQGTRLTVV.

This CDR3 is CASSLLVDKGTQYF. The DNA for the CDR3 is TGTGCCAGCAGCTTATTAGTGGATAAAGGGACCCAGTACTTC. The chain recombines TRBV9 with TRBJ2-5; no clear D. Trimming took 4 bases from V and 7 from J, leaving 17 bases between them. This CDR3 is 14 amino acids long. Per the germline V gene, CDR1 is SGDLS and CDR2 is YYNGEE. The full variable domain, its missing parts supplied by reference TRBV9 and TRBJ2-5, is DSGVTQTPKHLITATGQRVTLRCSPRSGDLSVYWYQQSLDQGLQFLIQYYNGEERAKGNILERFSAQQFPDLHSELNLSSLELGDSALYFCASSLLVDKGTQYFGPGTRLLVL.

This clone was counted between two and nine times. The chain joins TRBV29-1 to TRBJ1-1; a possible D gene is TRBD1 (6 bases). Trimming left V 4 bases short and J 8 bases short, with 14 bases between. CDR3 length equals 12 residues. Looked up from germline, CDR1 is SQVTM and CDR2 is ANQGSEA. CDR3 sequence: CSVGDPDREAFF. In DNA form, the CDR3 reads TGCAGCGTTGGGGACCCAGACAGGGAAGCTTTCTTT.

The chain recombines TRBV19 with TRBJ2-2; D is perhaps TRBD2 (6 bases). Germline values: CDR1 LNHDA, CDR2 SQIVND (reference sequence). The CDR3 loop spans 16 amino acids. V was shortened by 3 bases and J by 3 bases, with 14 bases between the two germline ends. Written as DNA, the CDR3 is TGTGCCAGTAGTATCCCCGGGAGAGGGGACACCGGGGAGCTGTTTTTT. Its protein product is CASSIPGRGDTGELFF.

This rearrangement joins TRBV28 to TRBJ2-1, with D uncertain. Germline values: CDR1 MDHEN, CDR2 SYDVKM. Trimming took 6 bases from V and 5 from J, leaving 5 bases between them. CDR3 size: 11 residues. CDR3 residues: CASRLDNEQFF. The CDR3 DNA reads as TGTGCCAGCAGGCTCGACAATGAGCAGTTCTTC.

The gene calls are TRBV29-1 and TRBJ2-1; D possibly corresponds to TRBD2 (5 bases). The CDR3 contains 15 residues. V shed 3 bases and J shed 1 base, with 13 bases lying between them. The V gene's germline CDR1 is SQVTM and CDR2 ANQGSEA. The DNA of the CDR3 is TGCAGCGTTGATGGGGTAGCGTTGTCCTACAATGAGCAGTTCTTC. It yields the protein CSVDGVALSYNEQFF.

This chain links TRBV5-4 with TRBJ2-3; 9 nucleotides align to TRBD2. Germline trimming cut 10 bases from V and 3 bases from J; bases unmatched to any gene: 9. Looked up from germline, CDR1 is SGHNT and CDR2 is YYREEE (reference sequence). The CDR3 contains 14 residues. CDR3 nucleotide sequence: TGTGCCTTCAGGGGTAGCGGGGGTACAGATACGCAGTATTTT. Translating gives CAFRGSGGTDTQYF. The complete variable domain, with remaining parts taken from reference TRBV5-4 and TRBJ2-3, reads ETGVTQSPTHLIKTRGQQVTLRCSSQSGHNTVSWYQQALGQGPQFIFQYYREEENGRGNFPPRFSGLQFPNYSSELNVNALELDDSALYLCAFRGSGGTDTQYFGPGTRLTVL.

J is TRBJ2-7 and V is TRBV2, with TRBD1 matching 7 bases. Trimming took 7 bases from V and 6 from J; bases not matched to a gene: 15. The CDR3 covers 15 residues. Germline V CDR1 and CDR2: SNHLY, FYNNEI. The CDR3 is CASNFWDSLRGEQYF. CDR3 bases: TGTGCCAGCAACTTCTGGGACAGCCTCAGGGGCGAGCAGTACTTC.

The chain is built from TRBV6-1 and TRBJ2-7; TRBD1 is a possible D gene (5 bases). CDR1 and CDR2 from the germline V gene are MNHNS and SASEGT. This CDR3 is 12 amino acids long. Trimming left V 4 bases short and J 4 bases short, with 8 bases between. Here the CDR3 reads CASSVTGYEQYF. CDR3 DNA: TGTGCCAGCAGTGTAACAGGATACGAGCAGTACTTC.

The V call is TRBV7-2, the J call TRBJ1-5; D is ambiguous. Germline V gives CDR1 SGHTA, CDR2 FQGNSA. This CDR3 has 14 residues. The V and J ends lost 0 bases and 5 bases respectively, with 8 bases between them. The CDR3 region is CASSLARADQPQHF. The CDR3 DNA sequence: TGTGCCAGCAGCTTAGCTCGGGCGGATCAGCCCCAGCATTTT.

The rearrangement uses TRBV4-2 and TRBJ2-7; D may be TRBD2 (5 bases). Trimming left V 0 bases short and J 3 bases short, with 9 bases between. Germline V gene lookup returns CDR1 LGHNA and CDR2 YNFKEQ. CDR3 size: 14 residues. The CDR3 loop reads CASSQDRGIYEQYF. The DNA of the CDR3 is TGTGCCAGCAGCCAAGATCGGGGAATCTACGAGCAGTACTTC.

The CDR3 coding sequence is TGTGCCAGCAGCCAAGAAGGGGGGCCGGCCGGGGAGCTGTTTTTT. It encodes CASSQEGGPAGELFF. V is TRBV4-2 and J is TRBJ2-2; either TRBD1 or TRBD2 may supply D (6 bases each). The germline V and J ends were trimmed by 0 bases and 6 bases, with 11 bases remaining between them. The length of the CDR3 is 15 residues. From germline, CDR1 is LGHNA and CDR2 YNFKEQ.

CDR3 protein: CASSQPRAGGRETQYF. DNA of the CDR3: TGTGCCAGCAGCCAACCACGAGCGGGGGGGCGCGAGACCCAGTACTTC. The J gene is TRBJ2-5, the V gene TRBV11-1, with TRBD2 matching over 10 bases. The trim removed 5 bases at V and 5 bases at J, leaving 11 bases unmatched. CDR3 length equals 16 residues. Germline V gene lookup returns CDR1 SGHAT and CDR2 FQDESV (reference sequence).

The genes are TRBV5-6 and TRBJ2-2; TRBD1 agrees at 12 bases. The germline gives CDR1 SGHDT, CDR2 YYEEEE. This CDR3 is 15 amino acids long. The trim removed 3 bases at V and 6 bases at J, leaving 3 bases unmatched. The CDR3 DNA follows: TGTGCCAGCAGCTGGGGGACAGGGGGCTCCGGGGAGCTGTTTTTT. Its protein is CASSWGTGGSGELFF.

V and J are TRBV6-5 and TRBJ2-1; tentative D call: TRBD1 (5 bases). With 5 bases removed from V and 5 bases from J, the gap between germline ends came to 10 bases. Germline CDR1 and CDR2: MNHEY and SVGAGI. This CDR3 contains 13 residues. The CDR3 reads CASSRGPHNEQFF. The CDR3 nucleotides are TGTGCCAGCAGTAGGGGCCCGCACAATGAGCAGTTCTTC.

This clone came up a few times. The chain recombines TRBV2 with TRBJ1-2, with a weak D call TRBD1 (6 bases). Trimming left V 6 bases short and J 1 base short, with 18 bases between. CDR1 SNHLY and CDR2 FYNNEI come from the germline V gene. The CDR3 is 16 residues long. This CDR3 reads CASRGMTADSNYGYTF. The CDR3 DNA is TGTGCCAGCAGGGGAATGACTGCGGACAGTAACTATGGCTACACCTTC.

The chain carries TRBV10-1 and TRBJ2-1; TRBD2 matches at 8 bases. The CDR3 totals 15 residues. Germline trimming cut 2 bases from V and 7 bases from J; bases unmatched to any gene: 7. Germline lookup yields CDR1 WNHNN and CDR2 SYGVQD (reference sequence). CDR3 sequence (DNA): TGCGCCAGCAGTGAGGACGGGGGGGCGGGTAATGAGCAGTTCTTC. It yields the protein CASSEDGGAGNEQFF.

This sequence joins TRBV5-4 and TRBJ2-3; no definite D call. V was trimmed by 5 bases and J by 0 bases, leaving 7 bases between them. Per germline, CDR1 SGHNT and CDR2 YYREEE (reference sequence). This CDR3 contains 13 residues. CDR3: CASSTQSTDTQYF. In DNA form, the CDR3 reads TGTGCCAGCAGTACCCAGAGCACAGATACGCAGTATTTT.

The chain joins TRBV5-1 to TRBJ2-3; TRBD1 agrees at 8 bases. The CDR3 is 14 residues long. CDR1 and CDR2 (germline): SGHRS, YFSETQ. Trimming cost V 7 bases and J 2 bases; bases outside gene matches: 6. The DNA for the CDR3 is TGCGCCAGCTCGGGACAGGCGGACACAGATACGCAGTATTTT. Translation gives CASSGQADTDTQYF.

The chain carries TRBV4-3 and TRBJ1-5; D is unresolved. Trimming cost V 0 bases and J 2 bases, with 14 bases left between them. Per germline, CDR1 LGHNA and CDR2 YSLEER. This CDR3 spans 17 amino acids. The CDR3 nucleotides read TGCGCCAGCAGCCAAGACTGGCCTCAGATGGGCAATCAGCCCCAGCATTTT. It yields the protein CASSQDWPQMGNQPQHF.

This chain joins TRBV7-9 and TRBJ2-3; D not certain. The V gene's germline CDR1 is SEHNR and CDR2 FQNEAQ (reference sequence). V was clipped by 4 bases and J by 0 bases, with 5 bases between them. The CDR3 consists of 13 residues. The CDR3 DNA follows: TGTGCCAGCAGCTCGAGCAGCACAGATACGCAGTATTTT. It is translated as CASSSSSTDTQYF.

The V gene is TRBV7-3, the J gene TRBJ2-1; 8 bases map to TRBD2. Germline V CDR1 and CDR2: SGHTA, FQGTGA. The CDR3 totals 15 residues. The junction had 4 bases not matched to a gene; V was cut back by 2 bases and J by 4 bases. The CDR3 reads CASSLDPGGYNEQFF. CDR3 in DNA: TGTGCCAGCAGCTTAGATCCGGGGGGGTACAATGAGCAGTTCTTC. Full variable domain (outside the CDR3, taken from reference TRBV7-3 and TRBJ2-1): GAGVSQTPSNKVTEKGKYVELRCDPISGHTALYWYRQSLGQGPEFLIYFQGTGAADDSGLPNDRFFAVRPEGSVSTLKIQRTERGDSAVYLCASSLDPGGYNEQFFGPGTRLTVL.

The V and J genes are TRBV6-1 and TRBJ2-2; D ambiguous. The germline CDR1 and CDR2 sequences are MNHNS and SASEGT. V shed 1 base and J shed 0 bases, with 9 bases lying between them. The CDR3 is made up of 16 amino acids. Written as DNA, the CDR3 is TGTGCCAGCAGTGAAGTTCGAGGCGCGAACACCGGGGAGCTGTTTTTT. Its translation is CASSEVRGANTGELFF.

In this sample, this clone turned up once. The chain couples TRBV6-6 to TRBJ2-1; tentatively, D is TRBD1 or TRBD2 (5 bases each). V lost 4 bases and J 12 bases, leaving 13 bases between the germline ends. Germline lookup yields CDR1 MNHNY and CDR2 SVGAGI (reference sequence). This CDR3 is 12 amino acids long. As DNA, the CDR3 is TGTGCCAGCAGTTCCCAGGGACCGCGGCAGTTCTTC. Translating it yields CASSSQGPRQFF.

This clone was counted between two and nine times. This chain joins TRBV7-2 and TRBJ2-2; no clear D. This CDR3 is 14 amino acids long. V was clipped by 5 bases and J by 3 bases, with 10 bases between them. The germline gives CDR1 SGHTA, CDR2 FQGNSA. The CDR3 coding sequence is TGTGCCAGCAGCCCCGGTCGAGACACCGGGGAGCTGTTTTTT. It codes for CASSPGRDTGELFF.

The rearrangement uses TRBV27 and TRBJ1-4; 7 bases line up with TRBD1. The CDR3 covers 16 residues. CDR1 and CDR2 from the germline V gene are MNHEY and SMNVEV (reference sequence). Trimming removed 2 bases from V and 4 bases from J; junction bases left unmatched: 7. CDR3 region: CASSLRGRRGNEKLFF. The CDR3 DNA reads as TGTGCCAGCAGTTTAAGGGGGCGCCGGGGTAATGAAAAACTGTTTTTT.

V gene TRBV30 combines with J gene TRBJ2-7; no clear D gene. The CDR3 has 12 residues. Trimming stripped 2 bases from V and 0 bases from J, with 5 bases between. CDR1 GTSNPN and CDR2 SVGIG come from the germline V gene (reference sequence). This chain's CDR3 is CAWSLLSYEQYF. In DNA form, the CDR3 reads TGTGCCTGGAGTCTTCTCTCCTACGAGCAGTACTTC.

The V and J genes are TRBV25-1 and TRBJ1-2, with D possibly matching TRBD1 (5 bases). The V end was cut by 5 bases, the J end by 8 bases, with 24 bases between. Looked up from germline, CDR1 is MGHDK and CDR2 is SYGVNS. The CDR3 sequence is 16 residues long. CDR3 DNA sequence: TGTGCCAGCAGTCCGTCGTTGGTGGGTCCGGGGGAGGGCTACACCTTC. It encodes CASSPSLVGPGEGYTF.

This clone was counted between two and nine times. V gene TRBV5-4 combines with J gene TRBJ2-7; 7 positions agree with TRBD2. The CDR3 runs to 15 residues. The ends lost 0 bases at V and 3 bases at J; junction bases unmatched: 6. Germline CDR1 reads SGHNT; CDR2 reads YYREEE (reference sequence). The CDR3 is CASSLVGGRVYEQYF. CDR3 DNA: TGTGCCAGCAGCTTGGTAGGCGGGAGAGTCTACGAGCAGTACTTC.

The rearrangement uses TRBV7-8 and TRBJ2-5, with 8 positions matching TRBD2. J was trimmed by 5 bases and V by 1 base; bases with no gene match: 9. CDR1 is SGHVS and CDR2 is FQNEAQ in the germline V gene. CDR3 length equals 16 residues. CDR3 sequence: CASSLDFSAGVETQYF. The CDR3 coding sequence is TGTGCCAGCAGCTTAGATTTTTCAGCGGGGGTGGAGACCCAGTACTTC. Together with reference TRBV7-8 and TRBJ2-5, the CDR3 gives the full variable domain: GAGVSQSPRYKVAKRGQDVALRCDPISGHVSLFWYQQALGQGPEFLTYFQNEAQLDKSGLPSDRFFAERPEGSVSTLKIQRTQQEDSAVYLCASSLDFSAGVETQYFGPGTRLLVL.

V gene TRBV6-5 combines with J gene TRBJ2-5, with 8 bases identical to TRBD2. The CDR3 runs 14 residues. V gave up 6 bases and J gave up 5 bases; unmatched junction bases: 8. The germline V gene encodes CDR1 MNHEY and CDR2 SVGAGI. Written as DNA, the CDR3 is TGTGCCAGCAGGGGCATCCCGGGGGGGGAGACCCAGTACTTC. It translates to CASRGIPGGETQYF.